Here is one T cell receptor beta chain with its context. What it binds is not known. The data are from a study of T cells after yellow fever vaccination. General study points: After the booster, 96% of CD4 and roughly nine tenths of CD8 primary-response clones were re-detected.

By 5'RACE template switching, TCR cDNA was produced, with a universal primer site and UMIs added in the process. TCRdb reprocessed the 5' RACE reads via MiXCR and lists one record per CDR3 protein. Of some 150,000 distinct CDR3 sequences listed, approximately 11% are singletons. Germline-derived CDR1 and CDR2 are LNHDA and SQIVND (reference sequence). J was trimmed by 5 bases and V by 1 base; bases with no gene match: 7. The CDR3 is 15 amino acids. The source of this sequence is a man younger than 35 who received the YFV17D yellow fever vaccine. Specimen: CD8+ T cells sorted from PBMCs, collected 15 days after the yellow fever booster vaccination. The chain links TRBV19 to TRBJ1-1; 7 bases line up with TRBD1. The CDR3 protein is CASSIARGLDTEAFF. Written as DNA, the CDR3 is TGTGCCAGTAGTATAGCGAGGGGGCTCGATACTGAAGCTTTCTTT.